The source of this T cell receptor (beta chain) is a study of T cell responses to AZD1222 COVID-19 vaccine. Study-wide background: Second-dose intervals of approximately 4 or approximately 12 weeks were pooled.

Assay used: immunoSEQ multiplex PCR; TCRdb lists only in-frame clones, some missing. This sample has more than 110,000 clones, with 80% to 90% found just once. On this clone itself: Its cognate antigen is unknown.

Study-wide results and limits: Donor demographics were predominantly white British with a female majority; clonal diversity may be underestimated. Seropositivity was recorded at baseline in only a handful of AZD1222 recipients.

V lost 0 bases, J lost 2 bases, and 10 bases lay in between. From germline, CDR1 is MNHEY and CDR2 SVGAGI. The CDR3 has 16 residues. V is TRBV6-5 and J is TRBJ1-4; the D gene is possibly TRBD1 (6 bases). The source is an adult in good health. The material sequenced was peripheral blood, taken on day 0 of AZD1222 vaccination. The CDR3 spells CASSYSIGGTNEKLFF. CDR3 DNA sequence: TGTGCCAGCAGTTACTCGATAGGGGGTACTAATGAAAAACTGTTTTTT.